This T cell receptor (beta chain) is from a study of blood T cells in healthy people across ages. Study-wide points: Older age went with lower TCR beta diversity per million T cells, in a roughly linear way. Naive CD4+ cell counts and diversity both ran higher in long-lived than in aged donors.

Comment on this clonotype: Its antigen remains unidentified. This may be a read error: a much more frequent sequence differs by one nucleotide.

Per germline, CDR1 MNHNS and CDR2 SASEGT. The CDR3 extends over 15 amino acids. V gave up 6 bases and J gave up 0 bases, with 13 bases separating them. Sample-barcoded 5' priming and a J-beta primer mix drove a second PCR of about 7 to 12 cycles. TCRdb independently ran MiXCR on the 5' RACE reads; one entry per CDR3 protein. The sample lists 1.5 million to 2 million distinct CDR3 sequences; around half were seen once. The study recruited healthy Caucasian donors from Russia who were aged about 6 to 90. Peripheral blood, about 9.8 milliliters per donor, was collected. The specimen sequenced was blood. The chain joins TRBV6-1 to TRBJ2-3; possible D gene TRBD1, 6 bases. This TCR derives from a woman aged 40 to 49 in good health. The CDR3 coding sequence is TGTGCCAGCAGCTTAGGACAGCAAAGCACAGATACGCAGTATTTT. Protein: CASSLGQQSTDTQYF.